This T cell receptor (beta chain) derives from a study of cytomegalovirus exposure and HLA in healthy donors (dated by TCRdb to the late 2010s). With regard to the full study: An earlier analysis of approximately 590 of the donors reported approximately 290 Gb of sequence data and more than 90 million unique TCR beta sequences from around 200 million T cells. Approximately 310 gigabases of sequencing data and 78 million or so unique TCR sequences were included in an early release covering roughly 600 HLA-typed donors. Of the roughly 400 genotyped donors, 65% to 90% fell in the genetic ancestry cluster associated with self-reported Caucasian donors. The study aimed to test whether signatures of past pathogen exposure could be identified by cataloging public T cell receptors. The study used immunosequencing to profile the T cell repertoires of more than 650 subjects and linked those repertoires to cytomegalovirus serostatus. In addition to the first cohort of roughly 670 subjects, a separate validation cohort of 130 or so different subjects was used. To predict cytomegalovirus infection status, the study combined high-throughput TCR immunosequencing, statistical association of individual TCRs with disease status, and machine learning. In a later analysis, previously published TCR beta repertoires from hundreds of donors were re-analyzed and high-resolution HLA genotyping was added so that TCR occurrence patterns could be studied. Rather than drawing on any new phenotypic data, the later analysis identified candidate immune exposures from TCR beta sequences and the way those sequences occurred across donors. An earlier analysis of around 580 of the donors used high-throughput TCR beta sequencing to judge whether each TCR beta V gene segment behaved as functional or pseudogenic. Donor age, sex, ethnicity and CMV serostatus were compiled alongside the repertoire data. A later genetic analysis used genome-wide SNP genotypes for about 55% of the 666 donors, treating that subset as a discovery cohort. All discovery cohort repertoires had been generated using a single sequencing platform. Class I and class II HLA loci were covered by the typing at four-digit resolution. Typing coverage differed by locus: A, B, C, DRB1 and DQB1 were typed in roughly 620-630 donors, DQA1 in roughly 500, DPA1 in 606, and DPB1 in 450 to 490. About 5 DR-DQ haplotypes were handled as single units for association and clustering, since linkage in the cohort was strong. Among about 410 genotyped donors of the cohort, an average of around 240,000 unique TCR beta nucleotide sequences was sequenced per donor, of which 15% to 20% were non-productive. Summary of the overall study and its limitations: The classifier was reported to diagnose cytomegalovirus status with high specificity and sensitivity in both the original and validation cohorts. A later analysis associated 16,951 TCR beta sequences with specific HLA alleles at a false discovery rate of 0.05. A later analysis found that most CMV-associated TCR beta chains appeared HLA-restricted, with HLA associations seemingly driven largely by CMV exposure. Because HLA typing was unavailable for some donors at each locus, only the typed subset was used in association tests. In this cohort, only TCR beta chains were sequenced, and detectable features were limited by the absence of alpha or paired-chain data. Compared with the roughly 670-donor mean, donors in an Asian-associated ancestry cluster had fewer N-insertions in productive TCRs, according to a later genetic analysis. In a later analysis, several top co-occurrence clusters were reported to appear linked to parvovirus B19, influenza, CMV and Epstein-Barr virus. A total of 150 or so TCR beta chains were listed by the study as associated with cytomegalovirus. In a later analysis, HLA-associated TCR beta chains were found to be more clonally expanded and to have lower generation probabilities than equally common non-associated chains. Because the 87-base-pair reads could not distinguish some IMGT-functional V segments, including TRBV6-2 and TRBV6-3, those segments were excluded. A cluster of highly shared sequence variants was judged likely to be a technical artifact of the sequencing pipeline. Immune exposure information for the cohort was limited to CMV serostatus. Because counts were too low, some 17 rarely observed V segments, including chromosome 9 orphons, were excluded from the earlier analysis of 587 of the donors. Roughly uniform sequencing depth across donors was assumed in presence/absence analyses, although this assumption may not hold. Linkage disequilibrium might explain the correlated functional status among segregating V segments, but an unknown experimental factor could not be ruled out. A further reported finding was that TCR beta sequences accurately predicted the HLA-A and HLA-B alleles for most subjects in the first cohort. V-gene and J-gene trimming of TCR beta chains was associated with a missense DCLRE1C variant in a later genetic analysis, and the association was replicated in an independent cohort. In a later analysis, the rate of TCR association differed among HLA loci, with DRB1 alleles having the most associated TCRs and HLA-C alleles having the fewest. Most TCR sequences were observed very rarely across donors, whereas some public TCRs were present in many individuals. An earlier analysis of approximately 600 of the donors showed that most TCR beta V segments appeared in productive rearrangements either about 90% or about 30% of the time, which broadly matched IMGT annotations. In vitro tests confirmed that a few of the cytomegalovirus-associated TCR beta chains recognize cytomegalovirus antigens. Assigning TCR associations to individual alleles was difficult when HLA alleles, especially DR and DQ, strongly co-occurred. The authors suggested that the approach could potentially be generalized to other disease states and immunological phenotypes.

The method behind the library was the immunoSEQ multiplex PCR assay. A mixture of 60 forward primers for TCR Vbeta segments and 13 reverse primers for TCR Jbeta segments was used in the multiplex PCR. A multiplex PCR assay on genomic DNA amplified the CDR3 region of rearranged TCR beta genes. Amplified TCR beta libraries were sequenced as 87-base-pair reads on the Illumina HiSeq System. The published analysis was carried out like this. In a later analysis, tens of millions of unique TCR beta chains were counted across the approximately 620 repertoires, and about 9.9 million of these chains were shared by at least two donors. Raw reads were error-corrected and collapsed into unique sequences by a nearest-neighbor algorithm in which closely related sequences were merged to remove PCR and sequencing errors. Alignment of CDR3 sequences to IMGT reference sequences was used to assign V, D and J gene segments. For a sequence to be retained, a match of at least six nucleotides to both a V gene segment and a J gene segment was required. A rearrangement was called productive if the CDR3 had no stop codons and remained in frame with V and J, and every other rearrangement was called non-productive. Following IMGT convention, CDR3 was defined as the stretch from the second conserved V-encoded cysteine up to the conserved J-encoded phenylalanine. The earlier analysis of about 530 of the donors excluded any sequence lacking an unambiguous match to a single V gene segment. An earlier analysis of approximately 590 of the donors classified V segments as functional when productive rearrangements were above 56.7% and as segregating when the standard deviation between donors was above 5%. To diagnose cytomegalovirus status from the catalog of TCR beta chain sequences, a statistical classification framework was built. In a later analysis, TCR nucleotide sequences were compared against IMGT/GENE-DB human TR gene sequences so that V and J genes could be assigned. A later analysis assigned CDR3 sequences and most-parsimonious VDJ recombination scenarios with the TCRdist pipeline. A later analysis defined each TCR beta chain by its CDR3 amino acid sequence plus V-gene family, and excluded reads lacking a unique V-gene family. In a later analysis, 450 to 600 highly shared, low-generation-probability nucleotide sequences were removed to address suspected cross-contamination and a sequencing artifact. In a later analysis, a clonal expansion index was calculated for each public chain from normalized within-repertoire ranks of inferred template counts. In a later analysis, generation probabilities were computed using a VDJ recombination model fitted to out-of-frame rearrangements, and the results were checked against IGoR. In a later analysis, hypergeometric tests were used to score TCR-TCR, TCR-HLA and TCR-CMV co-occurrence, with a repertoire-size bias correction applied to TCR pairs. To estimate false discovery rates, a later analysis permuted the HLA or CMV assignments 20 times. In a later analysis, co-occurring TCRs were grouped using DBSCAN, with TCRdist sequence similarity added in when clustering inside HLA-allele-positive subsets. Co-occurrence clustering excluded repertoires with fewer than 30,000 or more than 120,000 public chains, plus five with anomalous nucleotide sharing. TCRdb took this table from immuneACCESS and kept in-frame rearrangements with V and J called. Such tables lack part of the clones; where checked against another copy, unresolved V genes explain under half of the gap, and the rest is unexplained. V and J calls plus clone size are reproduced from that table; the DNA served to infer D and trimming. The sample table shows about 130,000 clones, and approximately 74% are seen once. The ten largest clones add up to around 4.5% of the sample.

This clone was observed a few times. Which antigen it targets is not known. Base quality data are lacking; no much larger clone is found one base away. The cohort comprised some 680 healthy bone marrow donors. Cohort members were all nominally healthy when sampled, although unrecorded immune exposures were likely present. The donor tested CMV seropositive, placing the donor among the approximately 290 seropositive members of the cohort. A peripheral blood sample was provided by each donor, and peripheral blood mononuclear cells were used for TCR beta sequencing. The Qiagen DNeasy Blood Extraction Kit was used to extract genomic DNA from the blood cell samples. Reading the germline V gene gives CDR1 SGHDT and CDR2 YYEEEE. Its CDR3 holds 14 amino acids, cysteine through phenylalanine. The DNA shown is the 42-base CDR3, in frame from base 1. V has 1 base trimmed and J has 2 bases trimmed; junction bases matching no gene number 3.

This clonotype was obtained from a man younger than 35 in good health and CMV-seropositive. The V and J segments used are TRBV5-6 and TRBJ2-7, and TRBD2 aligns with 7 junction nucleotides. The sequenced sample consisted of PBMCs. The bases are TGTGCCAGCAGCTTGAGCGGGAACCCCTACGAGCAGTACTTC. It codes for CASSLSGNPYEQYF.